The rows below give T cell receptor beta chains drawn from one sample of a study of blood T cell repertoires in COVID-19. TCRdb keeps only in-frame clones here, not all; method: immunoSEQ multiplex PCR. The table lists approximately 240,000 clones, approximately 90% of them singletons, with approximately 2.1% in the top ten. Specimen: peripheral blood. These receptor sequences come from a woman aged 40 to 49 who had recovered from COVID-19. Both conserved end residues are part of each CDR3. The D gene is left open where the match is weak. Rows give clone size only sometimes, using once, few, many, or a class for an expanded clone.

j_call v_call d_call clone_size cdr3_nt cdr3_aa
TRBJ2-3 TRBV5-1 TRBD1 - TGCGCCAGCAGCTTGGCCAGCGCAGGGGGCGAAGATACGCAGTATTTT CASSLASAGGEDTQYF
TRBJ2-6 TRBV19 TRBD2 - TGTGCCAGTAGTAGCCAACTAGCGGGCCCAACTGGGGCCAACGTCCTGACTTTC CASSSQLAGPTGANVLTF
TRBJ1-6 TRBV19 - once TGTGCCAGTAGCGGGGAAAGGAGGAGCTCCTATAATTCACCCCTCCACTTT CASSGERRSSYNSPLHF
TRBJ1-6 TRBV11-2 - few TGTGCCAGCAGTTACTACACAAGCTCCTATAATTCACCCCTCCACTTT CASSYYTSSYNSPLHF
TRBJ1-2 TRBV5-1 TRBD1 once TGCGCCAGCAGCCGCGACGGGACAGGGGCCTACTATGGCTACACCTTC CASSRDGTGAYYGYTF
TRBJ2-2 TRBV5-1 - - TGCGCCAGCAGCTACCAAGGGGTGGACACCGGGGAGCTGTTTTTT CASSYQGVDTGELFF
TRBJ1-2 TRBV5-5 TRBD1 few TGTGCCAGCAGCTTGTACAGGGGGAACTATGGCTACACCTTC CASSLYRGNYGYTF
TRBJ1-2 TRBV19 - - TGTGCCAGTAGTGTGGACAGCAACTATGGCTACACCTTC CASSVDSNYGYTF
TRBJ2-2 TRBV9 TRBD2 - TGTGCCAGCAGCGTAGAAAAAGCGGGGAACAAAAGGCTCGGGGAGCTGTTTTTT CASSVEKAGNKRLGELFF
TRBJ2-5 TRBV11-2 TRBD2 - TGTGCCAGCAGCTTCCCGGGGGGTCTGGGGGAGACCCAGTACTTC CASSFPGGLGETQYF
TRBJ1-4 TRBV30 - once TGTGCCTGGAGCTTAAGCGGGAATAATGAAAAACTGTTTTTT CAWSLSGNNEKLFF
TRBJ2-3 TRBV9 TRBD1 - TGTGCCAGCAGCTCATTTCGGGACAGGGGCGTGAAACTCACAGATACGCAGTATTTT CASSSFRDRGVKLTDTQYF
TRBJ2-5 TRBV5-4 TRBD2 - TGTGCCAGCAGCCCGGGACTAGCGGCCCAAGGTACCCAGTACTTC CASSPGLAAQGTQYF
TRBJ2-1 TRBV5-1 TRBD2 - TGCGCCAGCAGCCGGACTAGCGGGAACTACAATGAGCAGTTCTTC CASSRTSGNYNEQFF
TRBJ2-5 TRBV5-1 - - TGCGCCAGCAGCTTCGGGGCTGGCGGGGGCACGGAGACCCAGTACTTC CASSFGAGGGTETQYF
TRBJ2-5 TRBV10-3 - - TGTGCCATCAGTGAGTCGGCAGGGTCCCAAGAGACCCAGTACTTC CAISESAGSQETQYF
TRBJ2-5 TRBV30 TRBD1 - TGTGCCTGGACCACCTGGACAGGAGCAGGGGAGACCCAGTACTTC CAWTTWTGAGETQYF
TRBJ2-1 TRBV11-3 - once TGTGCCAGCAGCTGGGTTACCTCAGGGGCCTACAATGAGCAGTTCTTC CASSWVTSGAYNEQFF
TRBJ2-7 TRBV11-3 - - TGTGCCAGCAGCTTAGCTGCCTACGAGCAGTACTTC CASSLAAYEQYF
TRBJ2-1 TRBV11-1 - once TGTGCCAGCAGCTTACCCCCGCCCGGTCGCAATGAGCAGTTCTTC CASSLPPPGRNEQFF
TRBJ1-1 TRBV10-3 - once TGTGCCATCAGTGAGTCGGCCGATTTGAACACTGAAGCTTTCTTT CAISESADLNTEAFF
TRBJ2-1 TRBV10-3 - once TGTGCCACCGCGGACTTTACCTCGAGCCCTCGCGTCAATGAGCAGTTCTTC CATADFTSSPRVNEQFF
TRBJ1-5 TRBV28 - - TGTGCCACCGCTTTAGCTAATCAGCCCCAGCATTTT CATALANQPQHF
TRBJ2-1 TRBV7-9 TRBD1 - TGTGCCAGCAGCGTCCAGCCCGGACAGGGAAGGAACAATGAGCAGTTCTTC CASSVQPGQGRNNEQFF
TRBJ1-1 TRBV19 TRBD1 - TGTGCCAGTAGGAACAGGGGAGGAACTGAAGCTTTCTTT CASRNRGGTEAFF
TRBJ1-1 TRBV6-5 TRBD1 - TGTGCCAGCAGGGGGACAGTAGGAACTGAAGCTTTCTTT CASRGTVGTEAFF
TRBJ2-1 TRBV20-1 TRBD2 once TGCAGTGCTAGAGGTTCCGGGGGGGAGTTCTTC CSARGSGGEFF
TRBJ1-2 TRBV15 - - TGTGCCACCAGCAGAGATGGTCAGGTGGGCCGGAATTATGGCTACACCTTC CATSRDGQVGRNYGYTF
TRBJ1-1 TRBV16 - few TGTGCCAGCAGCCCCCAGGGATACACTGAAGCTTTCTTT CASSPQGYTEAFF
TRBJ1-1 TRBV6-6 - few TGTGCCAGCAGCCGCAGGGTTCGAGGCACTGAAGCTTTCTTT CASSRRVRGTEAFF
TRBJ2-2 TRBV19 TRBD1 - TGTGCCAGTAGTACGGGACAGGGTAATTACGGGGAGCTGTTTTTT CASSTGQGNYGELFF
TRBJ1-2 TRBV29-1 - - TGCAGCGTTGCCTTAATGAACTATGGCTACACCTTC CSVALMNYGYTF
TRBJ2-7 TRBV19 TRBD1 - TGTGCCAGTAGTATTGACAGGGGAGGCTACGAGCAGTACTTC CASSIDRGGYEQYF
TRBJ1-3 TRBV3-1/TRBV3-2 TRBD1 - TGTGCCAGCAGCCGGGGACAGTCCCGGCTCTCTGGAAACACCATATATTTT CASSRGQSRLSGNTIYF
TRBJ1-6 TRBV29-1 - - TGCAGCGTTGAAGGAAAGGGGTCCTATAATTCACCCCTCCACTTT CSVEGKGSYNSPLHF
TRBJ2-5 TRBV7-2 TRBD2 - TGTGCCAGCAGCTTTAGCGGGGGTAGACTCCAAGAGACCCAGTACTTC CASSFSGGRLQETQYF
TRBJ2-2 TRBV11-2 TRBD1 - TGTGCCAGCAGCTTAGGAGAGGGCGCAGGGGGGAACACCGGGGAGCTGTTTTTT CASSLGEGAGGNTGELFF
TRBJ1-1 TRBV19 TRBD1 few TGTGCCAGTAGTACGGTCGGACAGGGAGGCACTGAAGCTTTCTTT CASSTVGQGGTEAFF
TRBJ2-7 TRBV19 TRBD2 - TGTGCCAGTAGTATAGGGACTAGAGGATCCTACGAGCAGTACTTC CASSIGTRGSYEQYF
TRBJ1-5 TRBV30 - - TGTGCCTGGGGAACAGTAAGTGGCAATCAGCCCCAGCATTTT CAWGTVSGNQPQHF
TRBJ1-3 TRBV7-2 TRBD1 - TGTGCCAGCAGCCCACAGACAGGGCCGTATGGAAACACCATATATTTT CASSPQTGPYGNTIYF
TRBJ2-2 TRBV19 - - TGTGCGACAAGGGAGTACGGGGAGCTGTTTTTT CATREYGELFF
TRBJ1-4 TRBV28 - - TGTGCCAGCAGTTATCAACAGGGAAGGTTGGGTGAAAAACTGTTTTTT CASSYQQGRLGEKLFF
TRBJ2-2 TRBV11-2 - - TGTGCCAGCAGCTTAGTCGCAGGGAACACGAACACCGGGGAGCTGTTTTTT CASSLVAGNTNTGELFF
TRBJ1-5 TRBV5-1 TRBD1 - TGCGCCAGCAGCACCGGGACAGGGGACGGTCAGCCCCAGCATTTT CASSTGTGDGQPQHF
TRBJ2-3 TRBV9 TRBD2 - TGTGCCAGCAGCGTATCTTCTGGGACTAGCGGTACAGATACGCAGTATTTT CASSVSSGTSGTDTQYF
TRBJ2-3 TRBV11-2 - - TGTGCCAGCAGCCAAGACAGGACAGATACGCAGTATTTT CASSQDRTDTQYF
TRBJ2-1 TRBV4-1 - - TGCGCCAGCAGCCAAGATCAGTATCTTGAGCAGTTCTTC CASSQDQYLEQFF
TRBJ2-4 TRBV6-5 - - TGTGCCAGCAGCAAGTCGGGGACTCGACCGAACATTCAGTACTTC CASSKSGTRPNIQYF
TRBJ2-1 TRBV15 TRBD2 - TGTGCCACCAGCCTCTCCGGTAAGCGGGGGGCCCTATTCTCCTACAATGAGCAGTTCTTC CATSLSGKRGALFSYNEQFF